The 21 T cell receptor beta chains below were found in one sample sequenced in a study of blood T cell repertoires in COVID-19. The repertoire was sequenced with immunoSEQ multiplex PCR; TCRdb's copy has only in-frame clones and lacks some. The data show tens of thousands of clones, roughly 80% seen once. The material sequenced was peripheral blood. The origin of the receptors is a man aged 55 to 70 in a cohort sampled during active COVID-19.

The chain uses TRBV12-1 and TRBJ1-1. TRBV12-1 is flagged as a pseudogene. This CDR3 spans 16 amino acids. The CDR3 loop is CASSFNLRWRDGEAFF. DNA of the CDR3: TGTGCCAGCAGCTTTAATTTACGGTGGCGGGATGGTGAAGCTTTCTTT.

The J gene is TRBJ1-5, the V gene TRBV18; D is possibly TRBD1 (5 bases). CDR1 is KGHSH and CDR2 is LQKENI in the germline V gene. There are 14 residues in the CDR3. The V and J ends lost 2 bases and 4 bases respectively, with 9 bases between them. The CDR3 reads CASSPSAGNQPQHF. As DNA, the CDR3 is TGTGCCAGCTCACCATCCGCAGGGAATCAGCCCCAGCATTTT.

The chain combines TRBV7-2 with TRBJ2-1; D is ambiguous. The CDR3 spans 14 residues. Trimming removed 4 bases at V and 5 bases at J, with 12 bases between. Per germline, CDR1 SGHTA and CDR2 FQGNSA. CDR3 residues: CASSYFGGDNEQFF. The CDR3 DNA is TGTGCCAGCAGCTACTTTGGCGGAGACAATGAGCAGTTCTTC.

The CDR3 DNA is TGTGCCAGTAGTATGGGCCACTCCTACGAGCAGTACTTC. Translated: CASSMGHSYEQYF. The chain has TRBV19 and TRBJ2-7; D ambiguous. Germline V gene sequence: CDR1 LNHDA, CDR2 SQIVND (reference sequence). V was cut by 3 bases and J by 0 bases, with 6 bases left in between. The CDR3 totals 13 residues.

This chain connects TRBV5-1 to TRBJ2-7; 8 bases line up with TRBD1. Losses at the gene ends were 0 bases for V and 5 bases for J; bases not matched to a gene: 7. CDR3 length: 15 residues. The germline V gene has CDR1 SGHRS and CDR2 YFSETQ. The CDR3 sequence: CASSLDGQGIHEQYF. The CDR3 DNA sequence: TGCGCCAGCAGCTTGGACGGACAGGGCATCCACGAGCAGTACTTC.

The gene calls are TRBV5-4 and TRBJ1-2, with D maybe TRBD1 (6 bases). Germline V gene lookup returns CDR1 SGHNT and CDR2 YYREEE (reference sequence). The CDR3 sequence is 13 residues long. V lost 4 bases and J 6 bases, leaving 13 bases between the germline ends. CDR3 protein: CASSSNRVDGYTF. In DNA form, the CDR3 reads TGTGCCAGCAGCAGTAACAGGGTCGATGGCTACACCTTC.

V and J are TRBV11-2 and TRBJ2-1; D gene uncertain. CDR1 is SGHAT, CDR2 FQNNGV, per germline. V lost 0 bases, J lost 5 bases, and 8 bases lay in between. This CDR3 spans 14 amino acids. CDR3 loop: CASSLDGPNNEQFF. DNA of the CDR3: TGTGCCAGCAGCTTAGATGGGCCAAACAATGAGCAGTTCTTC.

This clone has just one count. The genes are TRBV9 and TRBJ1-5; TRBD1 is a possible D gene (5 bases). The CDR3 consists of 16 residues. CDR1 SGDLS and CDR2 YYNGEE come from the germline V gene. The ends were cut back, 4 bases at V and 1 base at J, with 15 bases in the middle. This CDR3 reads CASSPTTGGSNQPQHF. For the CDR3, the DNA is TGTGCCAGCAGCCCGACAACGGGGGGAAGCAATCAGCCCCAGCATTTT.

V usage is TRBV5-6 and J usage is TRBJ2-3; the match to TRBD2 covers 12 bases. The germline V gene encodes CDR1 SGHDT and CDR2 YYEEEE. This CDR3 spans 18 amino acids. V was pared by 3 bases and J by 6 bases, with 14 bases of the junction left unmatched. CDR3 amino acids: CASSSTSGSISGADTQYF. CDR3 bases: TGTGCCAGCAGCTCGACTAGCGGGAGTATCTCGGGAGCGGATACGCAGTATTTT.

This clone turned up a few times. The genes are TRBV27 and TRBJ2-1; the match to TRBD2 covers 10 bases. CDR3 length: 18 residues. CDR1 MNHEY and CDR2 SMNVEV come from the germline V gene (reference sequence). V shed 5 bases and J 3 bases; nucleotides not matched to a gene: 13. As DNA, the CDR3 is TGTGCCAGCAGTACCTCGGCTAGCGGGAGTATAGGCTACAATGAGCAGTTCTTC. This translates into CASSTSASGSIGYNEQFF.

This clone was observed a single time. The rearrangement uses TRBV11-3 and TRBJ2-2, with 8 nucleotides matching TRBD1. CDR1 and CDR2 from the germline V gene are SGHNT and YENEEA. CDR3 size: 16 residues. The trim removed 7 bases at V and 6 bases at J, leaving 13 bases unmatched. The CDR3 reads CASTQDRTGRPGELFF. CDR3 nucleotides: TGTGCCAGCACCCAAGATAGGACAGGGCGCCCCGGGGAGCTGTTTTTT.

The rearrangement links TRBV19 to TRBJ2-2, with no clear D. V was shortened by 0 bases and J by 6 bases, with 8 bases between the two germline ends. Per the germline V gene, CDR1 is LNHDA and CDR2 is SQIVND (reference sequence). The CDR3 loop spans 14 amino acids. The CDR3: CASSIDVFPGELFF. In DNA, the CDR3 is TGTGCCAGTAGTATAGACGTCTTCCCCGGGGAGCTGTTTTTT.

The chain is built from TRBV24-1 and TRBJ2-2; TRBD1 agrees at 8 bases. CDR3 length: 16 residues. Germline V gene lookup returns CDR1 KGHDR and CDR2 SFDVKD. The trim removed 4 bases at V and 7 bases at J, leaving 10 bases unmatched. This CDR3 reads CATSDPTTGANGELFF. The CDR3, as DNA: TGTGCCACCAGTGACCCTACGACAGGGGCCAACGGGGAGCTGTTTTTT.

The gene calls are TRBV6-5 and TRBJ1-2; 10 nucleotides line up with TRBD1. CDR1 is MNHEY, CDR2 SVGAGI, per germline. The CDR3 runs to 15 residues. Trimming took 6 bases from V and 4 from J; bases not matched to a gene: 8. DNA of the CDR3: TGTGCCAGCAGCCCCGGGACAGGGGAGACCTATGGCTACACCTTC. It specifies CASSPGTGETYGYTF.

The J gene is TRBJ2-7, the V gene TRBV19; 11 bases line up with TRBD1. Losses at the gene ends were 6 bases for V and 4 bases for J; bases not matched to a gene: 5. The CDR3 is 14 residues long. Per germline, CDR1 LNHDA and CDR2 SQIVND (reference sequence). Here the CDR3 DNA reads TGTGCCAGTAGGAGGACAGGGGGCTTTTACGAGCAGTACTTC. It yields the protein CASRRTGGFYEQYF.

The chain uses TRBV20-1 and TRBJ2-7; D remains ambiguous. CDR1 is DFQATT and CDR2 is SNEGSKA in the germline V gene (reference sequence). This CDR3 comprises 14 residues. The V end lost 3 bases, the J end lost 3 bases, and 15 bases lay between the germline ends. Here the CDR3 DNA reads TGCAGTGCTAGTACAGCACAATCACTCTACGAGCAGTACTTC. Its translation is CSASTAQSLYEQYF.

The V call is TRBV18, the J call TRBJ2-5; D is unresolved. The CDR3 loop spans 15 amino acids. The germline CDR1 and CDR2 sequences are KGHSH and LQKENI. The V end lost 6 bases, the J end lost 0 bases, and 14 bases lay between the germline ends. CDR3 sequence (DNA): TGTGCCAGCTCTTCCACTACCCGCTACCAAGAGACCCAGTACTTC. Translating gives CASSSTTRYQETQYF.

The CDR3 coding sequence is TGTGCCAGCAGCTTCCAGGGGGCCAACTATGGCTACACCTTC. It codes for CASSFQGANYGYTF. The chain employs TRBV5-6 and TRBJ1-2, with TRBD1 matching over 8 bases. The junction had 2 bases not matched to a gene; V was cut back by 2 bases and J by 2 bases. The CDR3 runs to 14 residues. CDR1 and CDR2 (germline): SGHDT, YYEEEE.

This clone was seen a few times. The chain employs TRBV6-1 and TRBJ2-7, with TRBD2 as a possible D gene (5 bases). Germline loops: CDR1 MNHNS, CDR2 SASEGT. V lost 1 base to trimming and J lost 7 bases, with 11 bases between them. This CDR3 comprises 13 residues. The CDR3 loop reads CASSEVAPGEQYF. CDR3 bases: TGTGCCAGCAGTGAAGTCGCACCGGGAGAGCAGTACTTC.

This chain connects TRBV7-9 to TRBJ2-7; 9 nucleotides line up with TRBD2. Germline CDR1 is SEHNR and CDR2 is FQNEAQ (reference sequence). V trimming: 5 bases; J trimming: 2 bases; junction bases outside the gene matches: 4. There are 14 residues in the CDR3. The CDR3 coding sequence is TGTGCCAGCAGCCTGACTAGCGGAGCCTACGAGCAGTACTTC. Translation: CASSLTSGAYEQYF.

The rearrangement joins TRBV7-9 to TRBJ1-5; the D gene is possibly TRBD1 (5 bases). The CDR3 loop spans 14 amino acids. Germline V gene data show CDR1 as SEHNR and CDR2 as FQNEAQ (reference sequence). V lost 5 bases, J lost 4 bases, and 12 bases lay in between. CDR3 in DNA: TGTGCCAGCAGCGTAGACGGGGGAAATCAGCCCCAGCATTTT. It translates to CASSVDGGNQPQHF.